This T cell receptor beta chain is drawn from a study of blood T cell repertoires in COVID-19. Trimming removed 6 bases from V and 0 bases from J, with 26 bases in between. The CDR3 contains 19 residues. Per the germline V gene, CDR1 is SGHTA and CDR2 is FQGNSA. Original processing methods: The authors estimated nucleated cell counts from reference gene primer amplification. Measured with immunoSEQ multiplex PCR; TCRdb has only the in-frame clones, and not every one. The V and J calls and clone size are taken from that table; D and trimming were inferred from the DNA. The table has 150,000 to 200,000 clones, 86% seen once; the top ten hold less than 1%.

The chain has TRBV7-2 and TRBJ1-2; the D gene is possibly TRBD1 (6 bases). This TCR derives from a man in his late teens or twenties with acute or convalescent COVID-19. Sequencing was carried out using peripheral blood. The CDR3 here is CASSRGVRDIELANYGYTF. The CDR3 DNA reads as TGTGCCAGCAGTAGAGGCGTCCGGGACATCGAGTTAGCTAACTATGGCTACACCTTC.